A selection of T cell receptor beta chains follows, all from one sample in a study of high-grade serous ovarian cancer treatment subgroups. Produced via immunoSEQ multiplex PCR; TCRdb's table is partial and in-frame only. The profile shows approximately 4,100 clones, more than 65% of them singletons. Sequences were obtained from tumor tissue. All receptors come from a human donor with high-grade serous ovarian cancer. The CDR3 runs from the conserved cysteine through the conserved F or W. Fields, in order: D gene, J gene, V gene, clone size, CDR3 protein, CDR3 DNA. The D gene is left open where the match is weak. Size tells how often a clone was seen (once, few, many) or the class of an expanded clone, and some rows leave it out.

d_gene: NA; j_gene: TRBJ2-7; v_gene: TRBV6-5; abundance: NA; CDR3aa: CASSRVGEQYF; CDR3nt: TGTGCCAGCAGTAGGGTTGGCGAGCAGTACTTC
d_gene: TRBD2; j_gene: TRBJ2-5; v_gene: TRBV27; abundance: NA; CDR3aa: CASRGLAGTQETQYF; CDR3nt: TGTGCCAGCAGGGGACTAGCGGGGACTCAAGAGACCCAGTACTTC
d_gene: TRBD1; j_gene: TRBJ1-4; v_gene: TRBV11-3; abundance: NA; CDR3aa: CASSFKDRFNEKLFF; CDR3nt: TGTGCCAGCAGCTTCAAGGACAGGTTTAATGAAAAACTGTTTTTT
d_gene: TRBD1; j_gene: TRBJ1-1; v_gene: TRBV5-1; abundance: NA; CDR3aa: CASSWAFGTDNTEAFF; CDR3nt: TGCGCCAGCAGCTGGGCGTTTGGGACAGATAACACTGAAGCTTTCTTT
d_gene: NA; j_gene: TRBJ1-2; v_gene: TRBV15; abundance: NA; CDR3aa: CATSRVRTDGGYTF; CDR3nt: TGTGCCACCAGCAGAGTTAGGACAGACGGTGGCTACACCTTC
d_gene: TRBD1; j_gene: TRBJ2-7; v_gene: TRBV6-6; abundance: NA; CDR3aa: CASSPPGQGSNEQYF; CDR3nt: TGTGCCAGCAGTCCCCCGGGACAGGGTAGTAACGAGCAGTACTTC
d_gene: NA; j_gene: TRBJ2-1; v_gene: TRBV6-4; abundance: NA; CDR3aa: CASSDSAGTRFEQFF; CDR3nt: TGTGCCAGCAGTGACTCGGCGGGGACGAGATTTGAGCAGTTCTTC
d_gene: NA; j_gene: TRBJ1-1; v_gene: TRBV10-2; abundance: NA; CDR3aa: CASRINTDGEAFF; CDR3nt: TGCGCCAGTCGGATCAACACCGATGGTGAAGCTTTCTTT
d_gene: NA; j_gene: TRBJ1-5; v_gene: TRBV10-2; abundance: few; CDR3aa: CASSRWGEPQHF; CDR3nt: TGCGCCAGCAGCCGATGGGGGGAGCCCCAGCATTTT
d_gene: NA; j_gene: TRBJ2-1; v_gene: TRBV9; abundance: NA; CDR3aa: CASSVGYNEQFF; CDR3nt: TGTGCCAGCAGCGTAGGATACAATGAGCAGTTCTTC